The rows below give T cell receptor beta chains drawn from one sample of a study of shared clonotypes between healthy human individuals. Sequencing was performed with immunoSEQ multiplex PCR; in TCRdb, only in-frame clones are kept and a portion is missing. This sample has about 110,000 clones, with 68% found just once. Sequencing was done on a sample of memory CD8+ T cells sorted from blood. These receptors were obtained from a woman aged 30 to 39 in good health. Each CDR3 is given with its conserved first and last residue. The D gene is left open where the match is weak. The listing skips clone size in some rows; elsewhere it reads once, few, many or a size class.

d_call j_call clone_size v_call cdr3_length cdr3_nt cdr3_aa
TRBD2 TRBJ2-1 . TRBV29-1 15 TGCAGCGTTGAAGGAGGGACTAGCCCCTACAATGAGCAGTTCTTC CSVEGGTSPYNEQFF
TRBD1 TRBJ2-7 . TRBV10-1 15 TGCGCCAGCAGTGAAGGGACAGGGGGTTCCTACGAGCAGTACTTC CASSEGTGGSYEQYF
TRBD1 TRBJ1-4 . TRBV11-2 14 TGTGCCAGCAGCTCGGGACAGGGAACGAGGAAACTGTTTTTT CASSSGQGTRKLFF
TRBD1 TRBJ1-2 . TRBV6-6 15 TGTGCCAGCAGTCCTCATCGGGACAGGGTTGATGGCTACACCTTC CASSPHRDRVDGYTF
. TRBJ1-2 . TRBV7-8 16 TGTGCCAGCAGCTTAGGCCAGGGATGGGGTTACTATGGCTACACCTTC CASSLGQGWGYYGYTF
. TRBJ1-3 . TRBV15 17 TGTGCCACCAGCAGAGATCGGAGGGGGGCCTCTGGAAACACCATATATTTT CATSRDRRGASGNTIYF
. TRBJ2-2 . TRBV25-1 14 TGTGCCAGCAGTTCAGCGAGGGGCACCGGGGAGCTGTTTTTT CASSSARGTGELFF
. TRBJ1-2 . TRBV15 17 TGTGCCACCAGCAGGCAGGACCGAACGGACTTTGGGCGTGGCTACACCTTC CATSRQDRTDFGRGYTF
. TRBJ1-2 . TRBV25-1 13 TGTGCCAGCAGTGGTCCCGGGAACTATGGCTACACCTTC CASSGPGNYGYTF
. TRBJ1-5 . TRBV6-1 14 TGTGCCAGCAGCGGGGGGAGAGGCAATCAGCCCCAGCATTTT CASSGGRGNQPQHF
. TRBJ1-4 . TRBV7-9 16 TGTGCCAGCAGCTCAAGAGACGGGGGTTTGAAAGAAAAACTGTTTTTT CASSSRDGGLKEKLFF
. TRBJ2-5 . TRBV27 13 TGTGCCAGCAGTTTCGAGGGAGCGGAGACCCAGTACTTC CASSFEGAETQYF
. TRBJ2-3 few TRBV6-6 14 TGTGCCAGCAGTTTCCTATCCAGGGCAGATACGCAGTATTTT CASSFLSRADTQYF
TRBD1 TRBJ1-2 . TRBV10-3 14 TGTGCCATCAGTCCGGGACAGGGGGCCAGTGGCTACACCTTC CAISPGQGASGYTF
TRBD1 TRBJ2-7 . TRBV11-2 16 TGTGCCAGCAGCACCAACGACAGGGTGGGTTTTCTCGAGCAGTACTTC CASSTNDRVGFLEQYF
. TRBJ1-5 . TRBV6-1 14 TGTGCCAGCAGTTGGGACTCCCCACCTGGGCCCCAGCATTTT CASSWDSPPGPQHF
. TRBJ2-6 . TRBV7-9 16 TGTGCCAGCAGCTTGTCTTCCCCCTCTGGGGCCAACGTCCTGACTTTC CASSLSSPSGANVLTF
TRBD1 TRBJ2-1 many TRBV25-1 17 TGTGCCAGCAGTGAATCAGGACAGGTCGGGGATAGGAATGAGCAGTTCTTC CASSESGQVGDRNEQFF
. TRBJ1-2 . TRBV2 12 TGTGCCAGCAGGTGGACACCGGATGGCTACACCTTC CASRWTPDGYTF
. TRBJ2-3 many TRBV28 14 TGTGCCAGCAGTTTCGAATTACAGGGCGATACGCAGTATTTT CASSFELQGDTQYF
TRBD2 TRBJ2-2 once TRBV28 15 TGTGCCAGCAGTTTTCGGACTAGCGGGCTGACGGAGCTGTTTTTT CASSFRTSGLTELFF
. TRBJ2-1 . TRBV28 14 TGTGCCAGCAGATGGCAGGGCTCCCACAATGAGCAGTTCTTC CASRWQGSHNEQFF
. TRBJ2-5 . TRBV15 13 TGTGCCACCAGCCACGACGAGGTGGGGACCCAGTACTTC CATSHDEVGTQYF
TRBD1 TRBJ2-7 . TRBV4-1 15 TGCGCCAGCAGCAGGGACAGGTCCATCTCCTACGAGCAGTACTTC CASSRDRSISYEQYF
TRBD1 TRBJ1-5 many TRBV6-1 14 TGTGCCAGCAGTGAGCTGGACAGGCGTCAGCCCCAGCATTTT CASSELDRRQPQHF
TRBD1 TRBJ2-5 few TRBV19 15 TGTGCCAGTAGTATATGGACAGGGGATCAAGAGACCCAGTACTTC CASSIWTGDQETQYF
. TRBJ1-3 few TRBV9 14 TGTGCCAGCAGCGTAGAGATGGCGGGAAACACCATATATTTT CASSVEMAGNTIYF
TRBD1 TRBJ1-5 . TRBV7-8 14 TGTGCCAGCAGCCTCGGGACAGGTCCTCAGCCCCAGCATTTT CASSLGTGPQPQHF
. TRBJ1-4 . TRBV27 15 TGTGCCAGCAGATCTATCGGGGACAAGGGTGAAAAACTGTTTTTT CASRSIGDKGEKLFF
. TRBJ2-7 . TRBV20-1 11 TGCAGCGGACTATCGTTCTACGAGCAGTACTTC CSGLSFYEQYF
TRBD1 TRBJ1-2 . TRBV6-1 14 TGTGCCAGCGACCCCAGGGGGCGCTTGAATGGCTACACCTTC CASDPRGRLNGYTF
. TRBJ2-7 . TRBV28 12 TGTGCCAGCAGCACTCTAGCGTTCGAGCAGTACTTC CASSTLAFEQYF
. TRBJ2-2 many TRBV6-1 14 TGTGCCAGCAGTGAAGCGACGGACACCGGGGAGCTGTTTTTT CASSEATDTGELFF
. TRBJ2-7 . TRBV4-1 17 TGCGCCAGCAGCCAAGGTTTTCTAGCGCGGGTCTTAGACGAGCAGTACTTC CASSQGFLARVLDEQYF
. TRBJ2-7 . TRBV7-8 15 TGTGCCAGCAGCTTAGAAAGGATAAGAACCTACGAGCAGTACTTC CASSLERIRTYEQYF
. TRBJ1-4 few TRBV30 14 TGTGCCTGGAGTGTACCGGGTCGTAATGAAAAACTGTTTTTT CAWSVPGRNEKLFF
. TRBJ1-5 . TRBV27 13 TGTGCCAGCAGTTCAAGGAGGGGGGAGCCCCAGCATTTT CASSSRRGEPQHF
TRBD2 TRBJ2-3 . TRBV5-6 15 TGTGCCAGCGGTGTGGGGGAGGGCCCGGCAGATACGCAGTATTTT CASGVGEGPADTQYF
. TRBJ2-6 . TRBV27 14 TGTGCCAGCACCATCAGTGTCAGGTCCAACGTCCTGACTTTC CASTISVRSNVLTF
TRBD1 TRBJ1-4 . TRBV15 15 TGTGCCACCAGCAGACCAGGACAGGGTGACGAAAAACTGTTTTTT CATSRPGQGDEKLFF
TRBD2 TRBJ2-7 . TRBV4-1 15 TGCGCCAGCAGCACGAGAGGGACTAGCGCCTACGAGCAGTACTTC CASSTRGTSAYEQYF
. TRBJ2-7 few TRBV29-1 14 TGCAGCGTTGTTCGGGCAGCACCATCCTACGAGCAGTACTTC CSVVRAAPSYEQYF
TRBD1 TRBJ1-5 . TRBV4-1 16 TGCGCCAGCAGCCATCACACCGGGACAGGGTATCAGCCCCAGCATTTT CASSHHTGTGYQPQHF
. TRBJ2-3 . TRBV15 18 TGTGCCACCAGCAGAGATCGGGCCGCCTTAATGCGCACAGATACGCAGTATTTT CATSRDRAALMRTDTQYF
TRBD1 TRBJ2-7 . TRBV5-4 15 TGTGCCAGCAGCTTGACGGGACAGAACTCCTACGAGCAGTACTTC CASSLTGQNSYEQYF
TRBD1 TRBJ1-4 . TRBV28 17 TGTGCCAGCAGTCTTCGGGACAGCTTTGCAACTAATGAAAAACTGTTTTTT CASSLRDSFATNEKLFF
. TRBJ1-2 once TRBV27 15 TGTGCCAGCAGTTTAATAAGGCTAGGCCTCTATGGCTACACCTTC CASSLIRLGLYGYTF
TRBD1 TRBJ2-7 . TRBV7-9 14 TGTGCCAGCAGCTCTCGGGACAGAGACTACGAGCAGTACTTC CASSSRDRDYEQYF
TRBD2 TRBJ2-2 . TRBV5-1 16 TGCGCCAGCAGCTTACGACTAGCGGCGAACACCGGGGAGCTGTTTTTT CASSLRLAANTGELFF
. TRBJ2-4 . TRBV13 15 TGTGCCAGCAGCCCGAAGACCCTAGCCAAAAACATTCAGTACTTC CASSPKTLAKNIQYF
. TRBJ2-3 . TRBV30 12 TGTGCCTGGAGCGATTTTACAGATACGCAGTATTTT CAWSDFTDTQYF
. TRBJ1-5 once TRBV19 14 TGTGCCAGTAGTATAGGGGCGGCCGGAAGGCCCCAGCATTTT CASSIGAAGRPQHF
TRBD1 TRBJ1-5 . TRBV5-1 15 TGCGCCAGCAGCTCCGGGACAGGGGGCAATCAGCCCCAGCATTTT CASSSGTGGNQPQHF
. TRBJ1-1 once TRBV27 14 TGTGCCAGCAGTTTAGTTAGGGGACGCACTGAAGCTTTCTTT CASSLVRGRTEAFF
TRBD2 TRBJ2-3 . TRBV6-4 16 TGTGCCAGCAGTGAGATAGCGGGAAGTATCGCAGATACGCAGTATTTT CASSEIAGSIADTQYF